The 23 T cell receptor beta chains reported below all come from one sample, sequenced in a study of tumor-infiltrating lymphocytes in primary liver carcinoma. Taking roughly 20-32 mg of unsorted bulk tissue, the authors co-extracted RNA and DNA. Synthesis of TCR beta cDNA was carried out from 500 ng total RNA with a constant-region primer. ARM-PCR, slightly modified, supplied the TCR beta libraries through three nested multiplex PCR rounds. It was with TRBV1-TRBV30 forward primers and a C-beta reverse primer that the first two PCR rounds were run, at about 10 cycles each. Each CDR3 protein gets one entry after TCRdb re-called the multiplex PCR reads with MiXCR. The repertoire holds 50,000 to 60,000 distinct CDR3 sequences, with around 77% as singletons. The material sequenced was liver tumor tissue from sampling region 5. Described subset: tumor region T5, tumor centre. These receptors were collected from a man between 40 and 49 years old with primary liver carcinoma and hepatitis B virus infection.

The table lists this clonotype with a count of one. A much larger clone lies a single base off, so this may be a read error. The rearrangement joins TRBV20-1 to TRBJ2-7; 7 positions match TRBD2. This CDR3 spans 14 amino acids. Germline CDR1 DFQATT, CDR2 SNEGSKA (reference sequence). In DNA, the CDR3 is TGCAGTGTTAGACCGGGCGGGAGATCCTACGAGCAGTACTTC. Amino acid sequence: CSVRPGGRSYEQYF.

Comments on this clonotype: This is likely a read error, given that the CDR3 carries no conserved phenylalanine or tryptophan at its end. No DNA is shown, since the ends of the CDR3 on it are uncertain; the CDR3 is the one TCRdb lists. Here the CDR3 reads CASSSDPTSHEHFL. The chain employs TRBV6-2 or TRBV6-3 and TRBJ2-1; the D segment call TRBD2 is taken from the table without a DNA check. CDR1 is MNHEY and CDR2 is SVGEGT in the germline V gene. From its first to its last residue, the CDR3 has 14 amino acids.

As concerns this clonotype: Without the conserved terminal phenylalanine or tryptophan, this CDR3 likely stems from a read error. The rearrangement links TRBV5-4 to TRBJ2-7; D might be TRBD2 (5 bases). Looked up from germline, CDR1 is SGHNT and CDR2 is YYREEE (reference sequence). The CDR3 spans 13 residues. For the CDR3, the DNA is TGTGTCAGCAGCTTGGACGGGATCTACGAGCAGTACATC. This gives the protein CVSSLDGIYEQYI.

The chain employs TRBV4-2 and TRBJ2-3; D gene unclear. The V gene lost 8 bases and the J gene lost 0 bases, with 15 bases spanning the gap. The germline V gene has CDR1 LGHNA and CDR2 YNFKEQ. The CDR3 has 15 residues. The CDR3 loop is CASASGPPSTDTQYF. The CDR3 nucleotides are TGTGCCAGCGCGAGTGGGCCCCCCAGCACAGATACGCAGTATTTT.

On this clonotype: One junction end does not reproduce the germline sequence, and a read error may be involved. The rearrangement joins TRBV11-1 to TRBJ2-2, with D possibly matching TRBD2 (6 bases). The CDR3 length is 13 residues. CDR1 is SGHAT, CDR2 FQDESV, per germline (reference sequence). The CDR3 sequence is CASSFWEAGELLF. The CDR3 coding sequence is TGTGCCAGCAGCTTTTGGGAGGCCGGGGAGCTGTTATTT.

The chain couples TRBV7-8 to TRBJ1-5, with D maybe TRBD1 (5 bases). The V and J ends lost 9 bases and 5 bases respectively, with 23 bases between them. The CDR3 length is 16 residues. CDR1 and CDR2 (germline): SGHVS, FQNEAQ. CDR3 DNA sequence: TGTGCCAGTGGCTCGGCGGGGCCCAAGATCCATCAGCCCCAGCATTTT. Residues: CASGSAGPKIHQPQHF.

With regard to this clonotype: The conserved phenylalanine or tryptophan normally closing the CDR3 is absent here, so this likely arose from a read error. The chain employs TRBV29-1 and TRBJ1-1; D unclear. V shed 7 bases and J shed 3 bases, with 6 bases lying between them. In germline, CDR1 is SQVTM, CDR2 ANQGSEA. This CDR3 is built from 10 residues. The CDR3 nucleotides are TGCAGCGCACTAGACACTGAAGCTTTCTCT. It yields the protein CSALDTEAFS.

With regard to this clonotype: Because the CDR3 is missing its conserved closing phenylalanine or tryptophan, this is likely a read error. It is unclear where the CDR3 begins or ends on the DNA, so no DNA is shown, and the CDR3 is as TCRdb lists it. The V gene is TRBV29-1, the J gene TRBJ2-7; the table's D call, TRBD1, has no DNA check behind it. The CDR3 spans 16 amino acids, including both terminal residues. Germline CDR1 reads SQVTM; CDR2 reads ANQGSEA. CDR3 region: CSAMTSGIGAPYEQYL.

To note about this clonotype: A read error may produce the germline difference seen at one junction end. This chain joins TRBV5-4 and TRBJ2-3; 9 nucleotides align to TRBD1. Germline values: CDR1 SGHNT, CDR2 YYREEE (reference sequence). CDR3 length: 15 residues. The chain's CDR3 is CASSATGGCTDMQYF. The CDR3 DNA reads TGTGCCAGCAGCGCGACAGGGGGTTGCACAGATATGCAGTATTTT.

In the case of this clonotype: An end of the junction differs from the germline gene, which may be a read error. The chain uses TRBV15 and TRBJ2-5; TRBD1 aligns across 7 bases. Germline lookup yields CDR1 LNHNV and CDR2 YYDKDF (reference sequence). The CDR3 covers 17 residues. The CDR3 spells CAISRGSRDIAQETQYF. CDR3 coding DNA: TGTGCCATCAGCAGGGGGAGTCGGGACATCGCCCAAGAGACCCAGTACTTC.

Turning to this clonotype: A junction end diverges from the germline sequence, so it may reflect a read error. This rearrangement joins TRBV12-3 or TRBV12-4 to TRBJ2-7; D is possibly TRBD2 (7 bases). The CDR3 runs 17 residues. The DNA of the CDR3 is TGTGCCAGCTGTTTAGAATGGTGGGAGGGGGTAAGATACGGGCAGTACTTC. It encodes CASCLEWWEGVRYGQYF.

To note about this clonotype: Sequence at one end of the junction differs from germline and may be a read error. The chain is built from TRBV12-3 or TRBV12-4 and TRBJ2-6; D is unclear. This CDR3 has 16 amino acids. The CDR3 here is CACSLAGPTGANVLTF. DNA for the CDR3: TGTGCCTGCAGTTTGGCAGGACCGACGGGGGCCAACGTCCTGACTTTC.

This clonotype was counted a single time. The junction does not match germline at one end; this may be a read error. The chain's CDR3 is CASSWASRNTGEPFF. DNA for the CDR3: TGTGCCAGTAGTTGGGCTAGCAGGAACACCGGGGAGCCGTTTTTT. V gene TRBV12-3 or TRBV12-4 combines with J gene TRBJ2-2; tentative D call: TRBD2 (5 bases). The CDR3 is 15 residues long.

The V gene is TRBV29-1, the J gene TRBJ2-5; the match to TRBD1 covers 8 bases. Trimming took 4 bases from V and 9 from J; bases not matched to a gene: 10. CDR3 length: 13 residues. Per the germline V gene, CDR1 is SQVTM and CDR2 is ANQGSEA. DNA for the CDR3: TGCAGCGTTGGCCCAGGGGGCAGGGATGCCCAGTACTTC. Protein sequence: CSVGPGGRDAQYF.

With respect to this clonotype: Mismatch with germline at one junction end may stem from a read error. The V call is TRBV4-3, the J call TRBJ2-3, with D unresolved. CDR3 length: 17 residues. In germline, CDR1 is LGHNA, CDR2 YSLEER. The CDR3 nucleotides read TGCGCCATCAGCCAAGATGGGTCGGCGGAAAGCAAAGATACGCGGTATTTT. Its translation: CAISQDGSAESKDTRYF.

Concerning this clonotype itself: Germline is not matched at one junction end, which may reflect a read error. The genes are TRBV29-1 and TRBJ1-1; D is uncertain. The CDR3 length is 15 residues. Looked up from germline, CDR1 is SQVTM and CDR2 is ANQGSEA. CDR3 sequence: CSVGPGWGVNTEPFF. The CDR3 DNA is TGCAGCGTTGGACCCGGGTGGGGTGTGAACACTGAACCTTTCTTT.

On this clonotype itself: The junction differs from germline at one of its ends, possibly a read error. In nucleotides, the CDR3 is TGCGCCAGCAGCTTGGGCGGCATGAACGCTGAAGCTTTCTTT. Encoded protein: CASSLGGMNAEAFF. This chain links TRBV5-1 with TRBJ1-1; no reliable D call. Germline loops: CDR1 SGHRS, CDR2 YFSETQ. The CDR3 is made up of 14 amino acids. The whole variable domain, filled in from reference TRBV5-1 and TRBJ1-1, reads KAGVTQTPRYLIKTRGQQVTLSCSPISGHRSVSWYQQTPGQGLQFLFEYFSETQRNKGNFPGRFSGRQFSNSRSEMNVSTLELGDSALYLCASSLGGMNAEAFFGQGTRLTVV.

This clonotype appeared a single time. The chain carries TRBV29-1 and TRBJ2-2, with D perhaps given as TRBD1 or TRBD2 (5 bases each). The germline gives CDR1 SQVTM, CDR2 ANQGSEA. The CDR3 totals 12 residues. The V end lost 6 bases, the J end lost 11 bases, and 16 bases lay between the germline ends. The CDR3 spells CSVHKGSGELFF. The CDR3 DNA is TGCAGCGTGCATAAGGGGAGCGGTGAGCTGTTTTTT.

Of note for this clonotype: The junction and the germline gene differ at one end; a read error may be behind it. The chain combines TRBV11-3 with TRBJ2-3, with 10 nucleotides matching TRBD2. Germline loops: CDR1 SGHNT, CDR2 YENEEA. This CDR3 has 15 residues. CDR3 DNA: TGTGCTAGCAGCTTTAGCGGGAGGCGAACAGATATGCAGTATTTT. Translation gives CASSFSGRRTDMQYF. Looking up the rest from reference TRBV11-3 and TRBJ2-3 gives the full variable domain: EAGVVQSPRYKIIEKKQPVAFWCNPISGHNTLYWYLQNLGQGPELLIRYENEEAVDDSQLPKDRFSAERLKGVDSTLKIQPAELGDSAVYLCASSFSGRRTDMQYFGPGTRLTVL.

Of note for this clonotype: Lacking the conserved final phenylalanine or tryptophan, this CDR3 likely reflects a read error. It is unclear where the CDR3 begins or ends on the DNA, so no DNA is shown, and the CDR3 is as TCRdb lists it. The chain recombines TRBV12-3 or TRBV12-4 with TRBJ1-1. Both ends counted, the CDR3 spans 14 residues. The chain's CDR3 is CASSFGEGGTEAFI.

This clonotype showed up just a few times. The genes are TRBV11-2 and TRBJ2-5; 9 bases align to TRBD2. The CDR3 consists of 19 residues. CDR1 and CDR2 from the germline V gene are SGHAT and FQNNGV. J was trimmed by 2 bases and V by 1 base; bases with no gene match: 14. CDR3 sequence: CASSLGSFIAGVSQETQYF. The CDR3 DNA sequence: TGTGCCAGCAGCTTAGGGTCTTTTATAGCGGGAGTGAGTCAAGAGACCCAGTACTTC. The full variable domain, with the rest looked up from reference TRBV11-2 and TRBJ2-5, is EAGVAQSPRYKIIEKRQSVAFWCNPISGHATLYWYQQILGQGPKLLIQFQNNGVVDDSQLPKDRFSAERLKGVDSTLKIQPAKLEDSAVYLCASSLGSFIAGVSQETQYFGPGTRLLVL.

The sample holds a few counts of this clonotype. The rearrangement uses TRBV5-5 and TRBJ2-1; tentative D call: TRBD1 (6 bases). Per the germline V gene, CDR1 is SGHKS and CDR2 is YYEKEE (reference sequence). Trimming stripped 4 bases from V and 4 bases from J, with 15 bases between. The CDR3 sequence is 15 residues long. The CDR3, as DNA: TGTGCCAGCAGCCCTGGACAGAGTTCTTACAATGAGCAGTTCTTC. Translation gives CASSPGQSSYNEQFF.

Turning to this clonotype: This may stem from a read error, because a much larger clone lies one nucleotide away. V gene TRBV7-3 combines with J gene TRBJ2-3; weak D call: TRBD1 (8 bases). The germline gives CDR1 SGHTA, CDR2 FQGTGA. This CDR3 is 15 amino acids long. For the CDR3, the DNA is TGTGCCATCAGCTTAAGGACAGGGAGGGGAGATACGCAGTATTTT. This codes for CAISLRTGRGDTQYF. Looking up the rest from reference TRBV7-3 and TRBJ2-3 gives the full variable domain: GAGVSQTPSNKVTEKGKYVELRCDPISGHTALYWYRQSLGQGPEFLIYFQGTGAADDSGLPNDRFFAVRPEGSVSTLKIQRTERGDSAVYLCAISLRTGRGDTQYFGPGTRLTVL.